This T cell receptor beta chain was retrieved from a study of blood T cells in healthy people across ages. The CDR3 spans 16 residues. The germline V gene has CDR1 MNHEY and CDR2 SVGAGI. As regards this clonotype: The junction departs from germline at one end; a sequencing error may be responsible.

PBMCs, at least 6.5 million per sample, were isolated. Then a second PCR, running roughly 7 to 11 cycles, was carried out with a sample-barcoded 5' primer and a J-beta primer mix. TCRdb analysed the 5' RACE reads with MiXCR anew, one entry per CDR3 protein. The table shows about 830,000 distinct CDR3 sequences, with roughly 60% occurring only once. This sequence was found in a man younger than 45 in good health. The rearrangement uses TRBV6-5 and TRBJ2-1, with 13 bases that match TRBD2. Input material: blood. As DNA, the CDR3 is TGTGCCAGCAGTTACCCGGGACTAGCGGGGTACAATGAGCGGTTCTTC. Its translation is CASSYPGLAGYNERFF.